Below are 19 T cell receptor beta chains sequenced from a single sample in a study of Graves' ophthalmopathy and Graves' hyperthyroidism. CDR3 regions of TCR beta were amplified from RNA transcripts. HTBI primers served in a first-round RT-PCR, which a second-round multiplex PCR followed. From the multiplex PCR reads, TCRdb called clonotypes with MiXCR, one entry per CDR3 protein. The sample includes about 370,000 distinct CDR3 sequences, about 15% of them seen just once. The sequenced sample consisted of peripheral blood. These receptors originate from an adult woman with stable Graves' hyperthyroidism.

This clonotype was detected ten times or more. This chain joins TRBV18 and TRBJ2-7; D is uncertain. Germline V gene sequence: CDR1 KGHSH, CDR2 LQKENI. Trimming took 3 bases from V and 9 from J, leaving 12 bases between them. CDR3 size: 12 residues. The CDR3 DNA reads TGTGCCAGCTCACCTGAGGACCTTGGGCAGTACTTC. Residues: CASSPEDLGQYF.

The rearrangement links TRBV6-7 to TRBJ1-1; TRBD1 is a possible D gene (5 bases). TRBV6-7 belongs to the ORF category, with a function that is uncertain. The V gene lost 5 bases and the J gene lost 7 bases, with 14 bases spanning the gap. The CDR3 loop spans 13 amino acids. This CDR3 is CASSIRGTYEAFF. CDR3 DNA sequence: TGTGCCAGCAGTATCCGCGGGACTTATGAAGCTTTCTTT.

This clonotype was counted ten times or more. V and J are TRBV6-1 and TRBJ1-5; a weak D match, TRBD1 (6 bases). The CDR3 covers 16 residues. The germline CDR1 and CDR2 sequences are MNHNS and SASEGT. V dropped 6 bases and J dropped 4 bases, with 19 bases sitting between them. The CDR3 DNA reads TGTGCCAGCAGAGAGACCGGGACATCGGGGAATCAGCCCCAGCATTTT. Translation gives CASRETGTSGNQPQHF.

This clonotype was found many times. The chain combines TRBV9 with TRBJ1-3; no firm D call. Deletions cut 0 bases from V and 2 bases from J, with 9 bases between. The CDR3 runs 15 residues. Germline values: CDR1 SGDLS, CDR2 YYNGEE. CDR3 in amino acids: CASSVDGVPGNTIYF. The CDR3 DNA reads as TGTGCCAGCAGCGTAGATGGGGTACCTGGAAACACCATATATTTT.

This clonotype turned up a few times. V is TRBV5-1 and J is TRBJ2-7, with TRBD1 as a possible D gene (5 bases). Germline loops: CDR1 SGHRS, CDR2 YFSETQ. The CDR3 sequence is 15 residues long. With 1 base removed from V and 2 bases from J, the gap between germline ends came to 13 bases. CDR3 region: CASSLPVQGAYEQYF. Written as DNA, the CDR3 is TGCGCCAGCAGCTTGCCGGTTCAGGGCGCCTACGAGCAGTACTTC.

CDR3 DNA sequence: TGTGCCAGCAGCGAGTGGAGGCCGAACACTGAAGCTTTCTTT. Its translation: CASSEWRPNTEAFF. The V call is TRBV6-2 or TRBV6-3, the J call TRBJ1-1; no clear D gene. There are 14 residues in the CDR3. Looked up from germline, CDR1 is MNHEY and CDR2 is SVGEGT. V dropped 6 bases and J dropped 1 base, with 12 bases sitting between them.

This clonotype occurred many times. CDR3 sequence (DNA): TGTGCCAGCCGCCGGGACAGGGAGGGCATAGACACCATATATTTT. Translation gives CASRRDREGIDTIYF. The chain couples TRBV12-3 or TRBV12-4 to TRBJ1-3, with TRBD1 matching 9 bases. The CDR3 totals 15 residues. The V and J ends lost 8 bases and 8 bases, in that order; junction bases with no gene match: 13.

This clonotype was detected ten times or more. This chain joins TRBV28 and TRBJ1-6; 7 nucleotides line up with TRBD1. The CDR3 extends over 13 amino acids. V lost 10 bases, J lost 7 bases, and 7 bases stayed unmatched. CDR1 MDHEN and CDR2 SYDVKM come from the germline V gene. Here the CDR3 reads CATSTGPNSPLHF. DNA of the CDR3: TGTGCCACCTCGACAGGGCCCAATTCACCCCTCCACTTT.

DNA of the CDR3: TGTGCCAGCAGTTACGACAGCGGGACCTACGAGCAGTACTTC. Its translation is CASSYDSGTYEQYF. The chain links TRBV6-5 to TRBJ2-7, with TRBD2 identical over 7 bases. This CDR3 region has 14 residues. J gave up 2 bases and V 2 bases, and 3 bases lay outside the gene matches. Germline assignment: CDR1 MNHEY and CDR2 SVGAGI.

At least ten counts were recorded for this clonotype. V and J are TRBV11-1 and TRBJ2-2, with D possibly matching TRBD1 (6 bases). The V and J ends lost 6 bases and 6 bases respectively, with 11 bases between them. Germline assignment: CDR1 SGHAT and CDR2 FQDESV (reference sequence). The CDR3 is 13 amino acids. The CDR3 region has the DNA TGTGCCAGCAGAGGAGACAGGTCCGGGGAGCTGTTTTTT. Translation gives CASRGDRSGELFF.

This clonotype has at least ten counts. The chain is built from TRBV4-2 and TRBJ2-7; 10 bases line up with TRBD2. Per the germline V gene, CDR1 is LGHNA and CDR2 is YNFKEQ. The CDR3 extends over 16 amino acids. With V trimmed by 0 bases and J by 5 bases, 7 bases remained unmatched. The CDR3 loop is CASSQDRLAGDHEQYF. CDR3 in DNA: TGTGCCAGCAGCCAAGATAGGCTAGCGGGAGACCACGAGCAGTACTTC.

This clonotype appeared once. The chain joins TRBV12-3 or TRBV12-4 to TRBJ1-5, with D hard to call. The CDR3 has 13 residues. The ends were cut back, 6 bases at V and 3 bases at J, with 9 bases in the middle. The CDR3 loop is CASSPPANQPQHF. The DNA for the CDR3 is TGTGCCAGCAGCCCCCCTGCCAATCAGCCCCAGCATTTT.

This chain uses TRBV7-2 with TRBJ2-7; 10 bases align to TRBD2. Germline V gene data show CDR1 as SGHTA and CDR2 as FQGNSA. The V segment lost 3 bases and the J segment 4 bases; nucleotides outside the gene matches: 9. This CDR3 comprises 16 residues. The CDR3 reads CASSFSLGTSAYEQYF. As DNA, the CDR3 is TGTGCCAGCAGCTTCAGCCTCGGGACTAGCGCGTACGAGCAGTACTTC.

This clonotype was picked up many times. This sequence joins TRBV20-1 and TRBJ2-7, with 9 bases aligning to TRBD2. Per germline, CDR1 DFQATT and CDR2 SNEGSKA (reference sequence). J was trimmed by 3 bases and V by 6 bases; bases with no gene match: 12. There are 15 residues in the CDR3. CDR3 protein: CSAQSLVAGVYEQYF. DNA of the CDR3: TGCAGTGCCCAGTCGTTGGTAGCGGGAGTCTACGAGCAGTACTTC.

This clonotype was detected many times. The chain has TRBV9 and TRBJ1-1; a possible D gene is TRBD1 (6 bases). CDR3 length equals 16 residues. The V end lost 0 bases, the J end lost 2 bases, and 14 bases lay between the germline ends. Germline V CDR1 and CDR2: SGDLS, YYNGEE. The CDR3 DNA reads as TGTGCCAGCAGCGTAGGGGGGACCAGGGGAAACACTGAAGCTTTCTTT. This gives the protein CASSVGGTRGNTEAFF.

The sample holds a few counts of this clonotype. The gene calls are TRBV19 and TRBJ1-5; D remains unclear. The CDR3 contains 13 residues. The germline CDR1 and CDR2 sequences are LNHDA and SQIVND (reference sequence). The ends were cut back, 7 bases at V and 1 base at J, with 8 bases in the middle. The CDR3, as DNA: TGTGCCAGTACCCCGGGGAGCAATCAGCCCCAGCATTTT. Translated: CASTPGSNQPQHF.

This clonotype was detected ten times or more. This chain joins TRBV6-1 and TRBJ2-4, with D possibly matching TRBD1 (6 bases). CDR3 length: 16 amino acids. The V end lost 5 bases, the J end lost 1 base, and 15 bases lay between the germline ends. Germline V gives CDR1 MNHNS, CDR2 SASEGT. The CDR3: CASSKSQGWAKNIQYF. As DNA, the CDR3 is TGTGCCAGCAGTAAATCTCAGGGGTGGGCCAAAAACATTCAGTACTTC.

A note on this clonotype: This may be a read error: a much more frequent sequence differs by one nucleotide. J is TRBJ2-5 and V is TRBV5-6; D may be TRBD2 (6 bases). This CDR3 region has 14 residues. CDR1 and CDR2 (germline): SGHDT, YYEEEE. Trimming stripped 0 bases from V and 8 bases from J, with 14 bases between. The CDR3 region has the DNA TGTGCCAGCAGCTTGGATGGGAGGAGTGATACCCAGTACTTC. It specifies CASSLDGRSDTQYF.

This clonotype showed up many times. The chain combines TRBV6-1 with TRBJ1-1; D is undetermined. From germline, CDR1 is MNHNS and CDR2 SASEGT. CDR3 size: 13 residues. Trimming removed 7 bases at V and 1 base at J, with 10 bases between. This CDR3 reads CASNPTSNTEAFF. For the CDR3, the DNA is TGTGCCAGCAACCCGACATCGAACACTGAAGCTTTCTTT.